This TCR beta chain was recorded in a study of shared clonotypes between healthy human individuals. Data came from immunoSEQ multiplex PCR; TCRdb stores just in-frame clones and leaves some out. The sample records approximately 1,500,000 clones, under 99% being singletons. V was shortened by 3 bases and J by 1 base, with 10 bases between the two germline ends. Germline V gene data show CDR1 as SEHNR and CDR2 as FQNEAQ (reference sequence). This CDR3 spans 14 amino acids. V gene TRBV7-9 combines with J gene TRBJ2-7; TRBD1 is a possible D gene (6 bases). The sample comprised naive CD4+ T cells sorted from blood. The sample's subset: CD45RA+ positively selected. The receptor was isolated from a man aged 25-45 years in good health. CDR3 sequence reads: CASSFDRNSYEQYF. The CDR3 bases are TGTGCCAGCAGCTTTGACAGGAATTCCTACGAGCAGTACTTC.